What follows describes a single T cell receptor (beta chain). The antigen is unknown. The method was immunoSEQ multiplex PCR; TCRdb's version includes in-frame clones alone and lacks a portion of them. This table holds about 250,000 clones, more than 75% found once. The data belong to a study of cytomegalovirus exposure and HLA in healthy donors. Study results and limitations: Subsequent analysis of the 120 or so validation repertoires found a tendency for first-cohort TCR clusters to co-occur. Investigators reported some 150 TCR beta chains as tied to cytomegalovirus.

This sequence originates from a man aged 18 to 29 in good health and CMV-seropositive. What was sequenced was PBMCs.

DNA of the CDR3: TGTGCCACCAGCAGCCAACCCGGGACACATGGCTCCTACGAGCAGTACTTC. Translating gives CATSSQPGTHGSYEQYF. J is TRBJ2-7 and V is TRBV15, with a possible D match to TRBD1 (6 bases). Trimming left V 3 bases short and J 0 bases short, with 18 bases between. Germline-derived CDR1 and CDR2 are LNHNV and YYDKDF (reference sequence). The CDR3 runs 17 residues.